This entry describes one T cell receptor (beta chain). The data originate from a study of blood T cell repertoires in COVID-19. Per the germline V gene, CDR1 is SGHVS and CDR2 is FQNEAQ. V was clipped by 1 base and J by 7 bases; unmatched bases: 3. The CDR3 loop spans 14 amino acids. Repertoires were generated with immunoSEQ multiplex PCR, while TCRdb's copy carries only in-frame clones and drops some. The sample has under 200,000 clones, roughly 83% seen once. The sample was peripheral blood. This TCR was recovered from a man younger than 35 with active or convalescent COVID-19. This chain connects TRBV7-8 to TRBJ1-2, with 10 bases lining up with TRBD1. The CDR3 DNA reads TGTGCCAGCAGCTTAGGGGGACAGGGGACTGGCTACACCTTC. Encoded protein: CASSLGGQGTGYTF.